Listed below are T cell receptor beta chains from one sample, sequenced in a study of shared clonotypes between healthy human individuals. Sequenced by immunoSEQ multiplex PCR; TCRdb stores in-frame clones only, minus some. This table has about 1,800,000 clones, about 94% appearing once. Sequencing input: naive CD8+ T cells sorted from blood. The receptors here all came from a man in his late teens or twenties in good health. Each CDR3 is given with its conserved first and last residue. The D gene is left open where the match is weak. Rows give clone size only sometimes, using once, few, many, or a class for an expanded clone.

J gene	V gene	D gene	clone size	CDR3 protein	CDR3 DNA
TRBJ2-7	TRBV13	TRBD1	.	CASSFWDRGYEQYF	TGTGCCAGCAGCTTTTGGGACAGGGGTTACGAGCAGTACTTC
TRBJ2-3	TRBV23-1	.	.	CASTLPEVPTDTQYF	TGCGCCAGCACCCTCCCCGAAGTCCCCACAGATACGCAGTATTTT
TRBJ1-6	TRBV19	TRBD1	few	CASKDRAYNSPLHF	TGTGCCAGTAAGGACAGGGCTTATAATTCACCCCTCCACTTT
TRBJ2-7	TRBV19	.	.	CASSIRDSYEQYF	TGTGCCAGTAGTATCAGAGACTCCTACGAGCAGTACTTC
TRBJ1-3	TRBV9	.	.	CASSDPERGTGNTIYF	TGTGCCAGCAGCGACCCGGAACGGGGAACTGGAAACACCATATATTTT
TRBJ2-7	TRBV7-6	.	.	CASSLGEGVPYEQYF	TGTGCCAGCAGCTTAGGGGAGGGGGTCCCCTACGAGCAGTACTTC
TRBJ2-7	TRBV5-1	TRBD1	.	CASSLDGDRDEQYF	TGCGCCAGCAGCTTGGATGGGGACAGAGACGAGCAGTACTTC
TRBJ2-2	TRBV9	.	.	CASSVEGASGELFF	TGTGCCAGCAGCGTAGAAGGAGCTAGCGGGGAGCTGTTTTTT
TRBJ2-3	TRBV27	.	once	CASSLVGLTDTQYF	TGTGCCAGCAGTTTGGTGGGACTCACAGATACGCAGTATTTT
TRBJ2-7	TRBV6-1	TRBD2	.	CASSEVVWGGAYEQYF	TGTGCCAGCAGTGAAGTCGTGTGGGGGGGGGCCTACGAGCAGTACTTC
TRBJ1-2	TRBV4-1	TRBD1	once	CASSHPRQGEGYTF	TGCGCCAGCAGCCACCCCAGGCAGGGGGAAGGCTACACCTTC
TRBJ2-7	TRBV5-6	TRBD1	.	CASSLGGRGQFSYEQYF	TGTGCCAGCAGCTTGGGGGGCAGGGGGCAGTTCTCCTACGAGCAGTACTTC
TRBJ2-3	TRBV14	TRBD2	.	CASSQEAFGGGSTDTQYF	TGTGCCAGCAGCCAAGAGGCCTTCGGCGGGGGGAGCACAGATACGCAGTATTTT
TRBJ1-4	TRBV7-9	.	.	CASSFSPSTLNEKLFF	TGTGCCAGCAGCTTTTCCCCAAGTACCTTGAATGAAAAACTGTTTTTT
TRBJ1-6	TRBV7-9	.	.	CASSFDGSPLHF	TGTGCCAGCAGTTTTGACGGATCACCCCTCCACTTT
TRBJ2-1	TRBV9	.	.	CASSVEGGASFGNEQFF	TGTGCCAGCAGCGTAGAAGGTGGAGCTAGCTTTGGGAATGAGCAGTTCTTC
TRBJ1-2	TRBV7-9	.	.	CASSLEDRLNYGYTF	TGTGCCAGCAGCTTAGAGGACAGACTCAACTATGGCTACACCTTC
TRBJ2-2	TRBV11-2	TRBD1	.	CASRETGGTGELFF	TGTGCCAGCAGAGAGACAGGGGGCACCGGGGAGCTGTTTTTT
TRBJ2-5	TRBV9	.	.	CASSVGALQETQYF	TGTGCCAGCAGCGTAGGCGCCCTCCAGGAGACCCAGTACTTC
TRBJ1-4	TRBV27	.	.	CASSFDSPNEKLFF	TGTGCCAGCAGTTTTGATTCCCCCAACGAAAAACTGTTTTTT
TRBJ1-1	TRBV6-1	.	.	CASSEDQENTEAFF	TGTGCCAGCAGTGAAGATCAGGAGAACACTGAAGCTTTCTTT
TRBJ2-7	TRBV7-9	.	.	CASSLVSGYEQYF	TGTGCCAGCAGCTTGGTGAGCGGCTACGAGCAGTACTTC
TRBJ1-6	TRBV4-1	.	.	CASSLVRNSPLHF	TGCGCCAGCAGCCTAGTCAGGAATTCACCCCTCCACTTT
TRBJ2-5	TRBV30	.	.	CACTPGEQVETQYF	TGTGCCTGTACACCTGGCGAACAGGTAGAGACCCAGTACTTC
TRBJ1-4	TRBV7-9	.	.	CASSLRQGDREKLFF	TGTGCCAGCAGCTTAAGACAAGGGGACCGAGAAAAACTGTTTTTT
TRBJ2-7	TRBV2	.	.	CASGRLGVSYEQYF	TGTGCCAGCGGCCGGCTGGGGGTTTCCTACGAGCAGTACTTC
TRBJ2-7	TRBV18	.	.	CASSEGHNYEQYF	TGTGCCAGCTCGGAGGGACACAACTACGAGCAGTACTTC
TRBJ2-7	TRBV7-9	TRBD1	once	CASSRGWQGAYEQYF	TGTGCCAGCAGCCGTGGTTGGCAGGGGGCCTACGAGCAGTACTTC
TRBJ2-7	TRBV10-3	TRBD1	.	CAISESKSDRGPYEQYF	TGTGCCATCAGTGAGTCGAAATCGGACAGGGGACCCTACGAGCAGTACTTC
TRBJ1-6	TRBV28	TRBD1	.	CATHPTGGHSPLHF	TGTGCCACCCACCCGACAGGGGGACATTCACCCCTCCACTTT
TRBJ2-5	TRBV6-5	TRBD1	.	CASSSWATGGGETQYF	TGTGCCAGCAGTTCTTGGGCAACAGGGGGCGGAGAGACCCAGTACTTC
TRBJ1-5	TRBV9	.	once	CASSAQGTNQPQHF	TGTGCCAGCAGCGCACAGGGTACCAATCAGCCCCAGCATTTT
TRBJ2-1	TRBV2	.	.	CASSFPGPTQNEQFF	TGTGCCAGCAGTTTCCCGGGACCAACCCAAAATGAGCAGTTCTTC
TRBJ2-3	TRBV6-5	.	.	CASSYDPSDTQYF	TGTGCCAGCAGTTACGACCCGTCAGATACGCAGTATTTT
TRBJ2-7	TRBV7-9	.	.	CASSLADSYEQYF	TGTGCCAGCAGCTTAGCGGACTCCTACGAGCAGTACTTC
TRBJ2-7	TRBV7-9	TRBD1	.	CASSLVWGTGNYEQYF	TGTGCCAGCAGCTTAGTATGGGGGACAGGGAACTACGAGCAGTACTTC
TRBJ2-7	TRBV10-1	.	.	CASSDPGGYEQYF	TGCGCCAGCAGTGACCCTGGGGGCTACGAGCAGTACTTC
TRBJ2-5	TRBV4-1	.	.	CASAWVRETQYF	TGCGCCAGCGCCTGGGTCCGAGAGACCCAGTACTTC
TRBJ2-2	TRBV27	.	.	CASSKELTNTGELFF	TGTGCCAGCAGTAAAGAGTTAACGAACACCGGGGAGCTGTTTTTT
TRBJ2-3	TRBV27	.	.	CASSLSSSTDTQYF	TGTGCCAGCAGTTTAAGTTCTAGCACAGATACGCAGTATTTT
TRBJ2-1	TRBV6-1	TRBD1	.	CASTRRTGNHEQFF	TGTGCCAGCACCAGGAGGACAGGGAACCATGAGCAGTTCTTC
TRBJ1-1	TRBV10-3	TRBD1	.	CAMSDRGDTEAFF	TGTGCCATGTCCGACAGGGGCGACACTGAAGCTTTCTTT
TRBJ1-6	TRBV9	.	.	CASSVVGDGNSPLHF	TGTGCCAGCAGCGTAGTCGGGGACGGAAATTCACCCCTCCACTTT
TRBJ2-2	TRBV6-5	.	.	CASSYATGTGELFF	TGTGCCAGCAGTTACGCCACAGGGACCGGGGAGCTGTTTTTT
TRBJ1-2	TRBV6-5	.	.	CASSLSETNYGYTF	TGTGCCAGCAGTCTCTCAGAGACTAACTATGGCTACACCTTC
TRBJ1-1	TRBV27	.	.	CASTPSKGEKTTEAFF	TGTGCCAGCACCCCCTCTAAGGGGGAGAAGACCACTGAAGCTTTCTTT
TRBJ1-2	TRBV5-6	.	.	CASSLEAGGVGNYGYTF	TGTGCCAGCAGCTTGGAGGCGGGGGGCGTTGGCAACTATGGCTACACCTTC
TRBJ2-7	TRBV27	.	.	CASSLSLGSYEQYF	TGTGCCAGCAGTTTATCGTTGGGATCCTACGAGCAGTACTTC